This T cell receptor beta chain was captured by sequencing in a study of T cells expressing NK-cell markers. On the study more broadly: The eight sequenced donors comprised seven who were HCMV-seropositive and one who was seronegative.

Comment on this clonotype: Its antigen is currently unknown.

Points from the study as a whole: Clones of NKG2C+ T cells that had expanded were of unclear HCMV specificity.

5'RACE template switching with UMIs generated TCR beta cDNA. TCRdb reanalyzed the 5' RACE reads, giving one entry per CDR3 protein sequence and no DNA. The sample yields 150,000 or so distinct CDR3 sequences, of which the top ten take up more than 35%. Specimen: blood T cells: a sorted CD56 or NKG2C T cell subset, CD4+ or CD8+ T cells, or bulk PBMC T cells (not recorded which). The sequence came from a woman aged 45-59 years in good health.

The CDR3 is CASSSPRTVGTEAFF. This sequence joins TRBV6-5 and TRBJ1-1. The germline CDR1 and CDR2 sequences are MNHEY and SVGAGI. The CDR3 totals 15 residues.